This T cell receptor beta chain was retrieved from a study of cytomegalovirus exposure and HLA in healthy donors. CDR1 and CDR2 (germline): SNHLY, FYNNEI. This CDR3 has 16 amino acids. Between the trimmed V and J ends, which lost 5 bases and 2 bases, there was a span of 18 bases. About this clone itself: Antigen specificity is unknown.

Points from the study as a whole: Analyzed later, association rates of TCRs varied across HLA loci, with DRB1 most and HLA-C fewest. A list of approximately 150 TCR beta chains associated with cytomegalovirus was given. Only CMV serostatus was available as immune exposure information.

Researchers ran the PCR with 60 Vbeta and 13 Jbeta primers. The repertoire was sequenced with immunoSEQ multiplex PCR; TCRdb's copy has only in-frame clones and lacks some. Found here are tens of thousands of clones, just under 90% of them singletons; the top ten hold 2.3%. Healthy bone marrow donors supplied every sample. The sequenced sample was PBMCs. The clonotype originates from a man aged 18-30 years in good health and CMV-seronegative. This chain links TRBV2 with TRBJ2-5; the D gene is possibly TRBD2 (6 bases). The CDR3 DNA sequence: TGTGCCAGCAGTAGGGGCCCCGCGGGAAGTCAAGAGACCCAGTACTTC. Residues: CASSRGPAGSQETQYF.